Below, 8 T cell receptor beta chains from the same sample are listed, as sequenced in a study of blood T cell repertoires in COVID-19. Data came from immunoSEQ multiplex PCR; TCRdb stores just in-frame clones and leaves some out. Of 150,000 to 180,000 clones in the sample, around 82% are singletons; the top ten hold over 0.55%. Sequenced input: peripheral blood. These receptor sequences come from a man in his fifties or sixties with COVID-19, enrolled during active disease.

The chain joins TRBV7-9 to TRBJ1-5; D is possibly TRBD1 (5 bases). Looked up from germline, CDR1 is SEHNR and CDR2 is FQNEAQ (reference sequence). The V gene lost 5 bases and the J gene lost 2 bases, with 13 bases spanning the gap. CDR3 size: 15 residues. Here the CDR3 DNA reads TGTGCCAGCAGCCGTGGGGGGTTTGGCAATCAGCCCCAGCATTTT. It codes for CASSRGGFGNQPQHF.

This chain links TRBV5-1 with TRBJ1-2, with TRBD1 matching over 7 bases. Germline V lookup: CDR1 SGHRS, CDR2 YFSETQ. The CDR3 loop spans 15 amino acids. With V trimmed by 0 bases and J by 2 bases, 4 bases remained unmatched. The CDR3 sequence is CASSLAGDSNYGYTF. The CDR3 DNA is TGCGCCAGCAGCTTGGCCGGGGACAGCAACTATGGCTACACCTTC.

This sequence joins TRBV19 and TRBJ1-4; the D is unclear. This CDR3 comprises 15 residues. CDR1 is LNHDA and CDR2 is SQIVND in the germline V gene (reference sequence). Deletions cut 6 bases from V and 0 bases from J, with 11 bases between. CDR3 coding DNA: TGTGCCAGTAGAGCACCATCCGCAACTAATGAAAAACTGTTTTTT. This gives the protein CASRAPSATNEKLFF.

The V and J genes are TRBV6-6 and TRBJ2-1, with 11 nucleotides matching TRBD2. J lost 2 bases, V lost 8 bases, and 8 bases had no gene match. The CDR3 loop spans 16 amino acids. Germline-derived CDR1 and CDR2 are MNHNY and SVGAGI (reference sequence). CDR3 DNA: TGTGCCAGCTGTAGCGGGAGGGCCGCGGCCTACAATGAGCAGTTCTTC. Translation: CASCSGRAAAYNEQFF.

V is TRBV7-2 and J is TRBJ2-2; 7 nucleotides line up with TRBD1. The CDR3 is 14 amino acids. The trim removed 3 bases at V and 6 bases at J, leaving 4 bases unmatched. Per germline, CDR1 SGHTA and CDR2 FQGNSA. CDR3 DNA sequence: TGTGCCAGCAGCTTTAGGGGGCTCGCCGGGGAGCTGTTTTTT. Protein: CASSFRGLAGELFF.

The chain joins TRBV10-3 to TRBJ2-7, with 11 bases that match TRBD1. This CDR3 is 14 amino acids long. The J segment lost 4 bases and the V segment lost 10 bases, leaving 9 bases of the junction unmatched. The germline CDR1 and CDR2 sequences are ENHRY and SYGVKD. The CDR3 DNA sequence: TGTGCCACCTTTTACGGACAGGGGGCTTACGAGCAGTACTTC. It encodes CATFYGQGAYEQYF.

The gene calls are TRBV14 and TRBJ2-1; TRBD2 matches 11 bases. This CDR3 spans 18 amino acids. CDR1 SGHDN and CDR2 FVKESK come from the germline V gene. The J segment lost 6 bases and the V segment lost 4 bases, leaving 14 bases of the junction unmatched. DNA for the CDR3: TGTGCCAGCAGCCTGCATATCCTTAGCGGGGGGGGCGGCAATGAGCAGTTCTTC. Protein sequence: CASSLHILSGGGGNEQFF.

With regard to this clone: Because the CDR3's place on the DNA is in doubt, the DNA is left out and the CDR3 is given as listed by TCRdb. The CDR3 sequence is CSVAQGTGNTF. The chain combines TRBV29-1 with TRBJ1-2; the table's D call of TRBD1 was not tested on the DNA. The germline V gene encodes CDR1 SQVTM and CDR2 ANQGSEA. The CDR3 spans 11 amino acids, including both terminal residues.